This TCR beta chain emerged from a study of blood T cell repertoires in COVID-19. Study details: Samples representing acute and convalescent COVID-19 were sourced from the United States, Italy and Spain. T cells, B-cell-depleted T cells, or PBMCs supplied cDNA or gDNA.

This clone showed up just a few times. The V end was cut by 1 base, the J end by 2 bases, with 11 bases between. CDR1 is SEHNR, CDR2 FQNEAQ, per germline (reference sequence). The CDR3 covers 16 residues. Authors' methods: Quantification of nucleated cells was approximated via reference gene primer amplification. Repertoires were generated with immunoSEQ multiplex PCR, while TCRdb's copy carries only in-frame clones and drops some. Clone size and the V and J calls come from that table; the DNA yielded D and trimming. The data contain some 50,000 clones, 70% to 90% of them singletons. Sequencing used peripheral blood. This sequence was found in a human donor in a cohort sampled during active COVID-19. The donor label of this sample is uncertain. The chain combines TRBV7-9 with TRBJ2-2; tentatively, D is TRBD2 (5 bases). This CDR3 is CASSLVGVLNTGELFF. The CDR3 DNA follows: TGTGCCAGCAGCTTAGTCGGGGTATTAAACACCGGGGAGCTGTTTTTT.